The sample holds a few counts of the clone carrying this T cell receptor beta chain. Its matching antigen is unknown. The sample is drawn from a study of T-cell memory formation after mild COVID-19. The wider study: TCR clusters were largely donor specific. General observations from the study: Pre-infection memory harbored some responding clones, suggesting cross-reactive memory joined.

Germline CDR1 is MGHRA and CDR2 is YSYEKL. J was trimmed by 5 bases and V by 2 bases; bases with no gene match: 8. The CDR3 spans 15 residues. MiXCR, applied by TCRdb to the 5' RACE reads, yields one record per CDR3 protein. The data contain 450,000 to 650,000 distinct CDR3 sequences, roughly 22% of them singletons. The specimen was PBMCs or a T cell subset sorted from them (not recorded which). The rearrangement uses TRBV4-1 and TRBJ2-5; 7 bases map to TRBD1. The sequence came from an adult woman who had mild COVID-19 (a few samples of this study predate the infection). Cell type and time point are not known. The chain's CDR3 is CASSQNRQGGETQYF. The DNA of the CDR3 is TGCGCCAGCAGCCAAAACCGACAGGGTGGGGAGACCCAGTACTTC.